The entry below describes one TCR beta chain. The protocol was immunoSEQ multiplex PCR, while the TCRdb copy is restricted to in-frame clones and leaves out a portion. The sample carries just over 300,000 clones, roughly 89% recorded once. The data stem from a study of blood T cell repertoires in COVID-19. Germline V CDR1 and CDR2: MDHEN, SYDVKM. The V segment lost 6 bases and the J segment 5 bases; nucleotides outside the gene matches: 9. The length of the CDR3 is 15 residues. The rearrangement joins TRBV28 to TRBJ2-5; 10 bases map to TRBD1. The sample was PBMCs or T cells enriched from blood (not recorded which). This sequence was found in a woman in her late teens or twenties who had recovered from COVID-19. The CDR3 protein is CASSTRQGAWETQYF. CDR3 in DNA: TGTGCCAGCAGCACCCGACAGGGGGCTTGGGAGACCCAGTACTTC.